What follows are 29 T cell receptor beta chains derived from one specimen sequenced in a study of siplizumab effects on memory and regulatory T cells. The protocol was immunoSEQ multiplex PCR, while the TCRdb copy is restricted to in-frame clones and leaves out a portion. Of about 100,000 clones in the sample, 91% were seen once. The sequencing input was CD4+ T cells sorted from blood. Receptor source: a human donor in good health.

This clone was seen only once. This chain uses TRBV4-2 with TRBJ2-2, with 9 bases matching TRBD2. V trimming: 1 base; J trimming: 7 bases; junction bases outside the gene matches: 10. Germline V lookup: CDR1 LGHNA, CDR2 YNFKEQ. This CDR3 region has 17 residues. The CDR3 is CASSQGDAGGQGGELFF. The CDR3 nucleotides read TGTGCCAGCAGCCAAGGCGATGCGGGGGGGCAAGGCGGGGAGCTGTTTTTT.

V is TRBV7-9 and J is TRBJ1-2; 11 bases are a match to TRBD1. CDR3 size: 18 residues. Germline values: CDR1 SEHNR, CDR2 FQNEAQ (reference sequence). The junction had 15 bases not matched to a gene; V was cut back by 5 bases and J by 4 bases. CDR3 DNA: TGTGCCAGCAGCCCAGGCGGGGGACAGGGGGTGTCGAGCTATGGCTACACCTTC. Translating it yields CASSPGGGQGVSSYGYTF.

The genes are TRBV6-1 and TRBJ2-6; TRBD1 matches at 8 bases. The junction had 2 bases not matched to a gene; V was cut back by 3 bases and J by 1 base. This CDR3 is 16 amino acids long. The V gene's germline CDR1 is MNHNS and CDR2 SASEGT. CDR3 protein: CASSDRGLSGANVLTF. The CDR3 DNA is TGTGCCAGCAGTGACAGGGGGCTTTCTGGGGCCAACGTCCTGACTTTC.

This clone was counted between two and nine times. This sequence joins TRBV7-2 and TRBJ1-6; possibly TRBD1 for D (5 bases). V lost 5 bases and J 5 bases, leaving 13 bases between the germline ends. Germline CDR1 and CDR2: SGHTA and FQGNSA. This CDR3 is built from 15 residues. CDR3 nucleotides: TGTGCCAGCAGCCGGGGACGGGGAGATAATTCACCCCTCCACTTT. Its translation: CASSRGRGDNSPLHF.

This clone appeared a single time. The rearrangement joins TRBV5-4 to TRBJ1-1; 9 bases align to TRBD1. The CDR3 covers 14 residues. The V gene's germline CDR1 is SGHNT and CDR2 YYREEE (reference sequence). J was trimmed by 8 bases and V by 3 bases; bases with no gene match: 8. This chain's CDR3 is CASSSPRTGVEAFF. CDR3 in DNA: TGTGCCAGCAGCTCACCTAGGACAGGGGTCGAAGCTTTCTTT. The full variable domain, rest sourced from reference TRBV5-4 and TRBJ1-1, is ETGVTQSPTHLIKTRGQQVTLRCSSQSGHNTVSWYQQALGQGPQFIFQYYREEENGRGNFPPRFSGLQFPNYSSELNVNALELDDSALYLCASSSPRTGVEAFFGQGTRLTVV.

The V and J genes are TRBV25-1 and TRBJ2-1; TRBD2 matches at 10 bases. CDR1 MGHDK and CDR2 SYGVNS come from the germline V gene. Losses at the gene ends were 2 bases for V and 15 bases for J; bases not matched to a gene: 10. CDR3 length: 14 residues. CDR3 nucleotides: TGTGCCAGCAGTGAAAGTCTAGCGGGGGCGTATAGGTTCTTC. This codes for CASSESLAGAYRFF.

This clone was detected once. The genes are TRBV20-1 and TRBJ2-7; no definite D call. The CDR3 has 8 amino acids. The germline gives CDR1 DFQATT, CDR2 SNEGSKA (reference sequence). The CDR3 coding sequence is TGCATCACCTACGAGCAGTACTTC. Its translation is CITYEQYF.

The V and J genes are TRBV5-1 and TRBJ1-1; D is unresolved. In germline, CDR1 is SGHRS, CDR2 YFSETQ. The CDR3 runs to 11 residues. The ends were cut back, 0 bases at V and 6 bases at J, with 3 bases in the middle. CDR3 protein: CASSLEAEAFF. In nucleotides, the CDR3 is TGCGCCAGCAGCTTGGAGGCTGAAGCTTTCTTT.

The chain couples TRBV28 to TRBJ1-5; D ambiguous. CDR3 length: 14 residues. The germline gives CDR1 MDHEN, CDR2 SYDVKM. Trimming stripped 11 bases from V and 0 bases from J, with 14 bases between. In DNA, the CDR3 is TGTGCCGTCGATCGGGGATATAGCAATCAGCCCCAGCATTTT. Residues: CAVDRGYSNQPQHF. The full variable domain, with the rest looked up from reference TRBV28 and TRBJ1-5, is DVKVTQSSRYLVKRTGEKVFLECVQDMDHENMFWYRQDPGLGLRLIYFSYDVKMKEKGDIPEGYSVSREKKERFSLILESASTNQTSMYLCAVDRGYSNQPQHFGDGTRLSIL.

The V call is TRBV7-2, the J call TRBJ2-7, with D possibly called TRBD1 or TRBD2 (6 bases each). V was pared by 1 base and J by 3 bases, with 10 bases between. Germline V gives CDR1 SGHTA, CDR2 FQGNSA. The CDR3 extends over 14 amino acids. Written as DNA, the CDR3 is TGTGCCAGCAGCTTAGACGGGGGCCTCTACGAGCAGTACTTC. Protein product: CASSLDGGLYEQYF.

The rearrangement links TRBV5-4 to TRBJ2-1, with unresolved D. Germline values: CDR1 SGHNT, CDR2 YYREEE (reference sequence). V was cut by 4 bases and J by 5 bases, with 13 bases left in between. The CDR3 totals 14 residues. CDR3 amino acids: CASSPGGRDNEQFF. DNA for the CDR3: TGTGCCAGCAGCCCGGGTGGAAGGGACAATGAGCAGTTCTTC.

This chain uses TRBV10-2 with TRBJ2-2; TRBD2 matches 10 bases. CDR3 size: 16 residues. The germline V gene encodes CDR1 WSHSY and CDR2 SAAADI. With V trimmed by 7 bases and J by 1 base, 6 bases remained unmatched. The CDR3 nucleotides read TGCGCCAGCAAGATAGCGGGGGGTGGGAACACCGGGGAGCTGTTTTTT. As protein: CASKIAGGGNTGELFF.

This chain uses TRBV6-1 with TRBJ2-5, with D unclear. CDR1 is MNHNS and CDR2 is SASEGT in the germline V gene. The CDR3 runs to 16 residues. The V end lost 1 base, the J end lost 5 bases, and 17 bases lay between the germline ends. The CDR3, as DNA: TGTGCCAGCAGTGAAGACTGGGCTACCCTTAGGGAGACCCAGTACTTC. It specifies CASSEDWATLRETQYF.

The chain recombines TRBV28 with TRBJ1-3, with 7 bases aligning to TRBD1. V was clipped by 6 bases and J by 0 bases; unmatched bases: 8. The CDR3 loop spans 16 amino acids. Germline V lookup: CDR1 MDHEN, CDR2 SYDVKM. CDR3 sequence: CASSRGQTVSGNTIYF. Here the CDR3 DNA reads TGTGCCAGCAGCCGGGGACAGACCGTCTCTGGAAACACCATATATTTT.

V gene TRBV20-1 combines with J gene TRBJ2-5; no clear D gene. The CDR3 totals 11 residues. Trimming stripped 3 bases from V and 3 bases from J, with 5 bases between. Germline-derived CDR1 and CDR2 are DFQATT and SNEGSKA (reference sequence). Written as DNA, the CDR3 is TGCAGTGCTAGTCCAGAAGAGACCCAGTACTTC. It specifies CSASPEETQYF.

The V call is TRBV6-5, the J call TRBJ2-7, with 7 positions matching TRBD2. Germline assignment: CDR1 MNHEY and CDR2 SVGAGI. The CDR3 is 11 amino acids. Trimming cost V 9 bases and J 7 bases; bases outside gene matches: 6. The CDR3 nucleotides are TGTGCCAGTCGACTAGCAAGGGAGCAGTACTTC. This sequence encodes CASRLAREQYF.

The chain combines TRBV2 with TRBJ2-3, with 11 nucleotides matching TRBD2. The ends lost 8 bases at V and 4 bases at J; junction bases unmatched: 8. Germline V gives CDR1 SNHLY, CDR2 FYNNEI. There are 15 residues in the CDR3. The CDR3 DNA sequence: TGTGCCAGCCGACAGACTAGCGGGGTGTCAGATACGCAGTATTTT. Its protein product is CASRQTSGVSDTQYF.

The chain couples TRBV5-1 to TRBJ1-2, with D maybe TRBD1 (5 bases). The germline V gene encodes CDR1 SGHRS and CDR2 YFSETQ. The CDR3 has 16 residues. The germline V and J ends were trimmed by 3 bases and 0 bases, with 15 bases remaining between them. CDR3 DNA: TGCGCCAGCAGCTCTTCGACAGCCCAAGCTAACTATGGCTACACCTTC. This codes for CASSSSTAQANYGYTF. The entire variable domain, with the rest obtained from reference TRBV5-1 and TRBJ1-2, is as follows: KAGVTQTPRYLIKTRGQQVTLSCSPISGHRSVSWYQQTPGQGLQFLFEYFSETQRNKGNFPGRFSGRQFSNSRSEMNVSTLELGDSALYLCASSSSTAQANYGYTFGSGTRLTVV.

This clone was detected only once. The CDR3 DNA reads TGTGCCAGCAGCTTCGGGACAGGGGGTACCGGGGAGCTGTTTTTT. It codes for CASSFGTGGTGELFF. The V call is TRBV5-6, the J call TRBJ2-2; TRBD1 aligns across 11 bases. This CDR3 comprises 15 residues. Germline V gene sequence: CDR1 SGHDT, CDR2 YYEEEE. V lost 2 bases, J lost 5 bases, and 2 bases stayed unmatched. Using reference TRBV5-6 and TRBJ2-2 for the parts outside the CDR3, the full variable domain is DAGVTQSPTHLIKTRGQQVTLRCSPKSGHDTVSWYQQALGQGPQFIFQYYEEEERQRGNFPDRFSGHQFPNYSSELNVNALLLGDSALYLCASSFGTGGTGELFFGEGSRLTVL.

This clone was counted once. This chain joins TRBV7-9 and TRBJ2-3; D possibly corresponds to TRBD1 (5 bases). Germline V gives CDR1 SEHNR, CDR2 FQNEAQ (reference sequence). This CDR3 has 16 residues. V was trimmed by 5 bases and J by 0 bases, leaving 15 bases between them. The CDR3 DNA follows: TGTGCCAGCAGCCTAGACATTGGGGCGAGCACAGATACGCAGTATTTT. Amino acids: CASSLDIGASTDTQYF.

The chain employs TRBV14 and TRBJ2-5; D perhaps matches TRBD1 (6 bases). Germline CDR1 reads SGHDN; CDR2 reads FVKESK. The CDR3 sequence is 12 residues long. V was trimmed by 8 bases and J by 1 base, leaving 8 bases between them. The CDR3 spells CASGTIQETQYF. The DNA of the CDR3 is TGTGCCAGCGGGACAATCCAAGAGACCCAGTACTTC.

The rearrangement links TRBV18 to TRBJ2-1; 7 positions match TRBD1. Trimming took 6 bases from V and 1 from J; bases not matched to a gene: 9. The CDR3 extends over 16 amino acids. From germline, CDR1 is KGHSH and CDR2 LQKENI. In DNA form, the CDR3 reads TGTGCCAGCTCCCTCGGGACAGCGAGTTCCTACAATGAGCAGTTCTTC. Translated, it gives CASSLGTASSYNEQFF.

The CDR3 DNA sequence: TGTGCCAGCAGCTCGACAGGGAGGTACACTGAAGCTTTCTTT. This translates into CASSSTGRYTEAFF. The chain links TRBV5-6 to TRBJ1-1; TRBD1 matches at 7 bases. The germline V gene encodes CDR1 SGHDT and CDR2 YYEEEE. The CDR3 consists of 14 residues. J lost 3 bases, V lost 3 bases, and 5 bases had no gene match.

The chain links TRBV9 to TRBJ1-5; D possibly corresponds to TRBD1 (6 bases). CDR1 and CDR2 (germline): SGDLS, YYNGEE. This CDR3 is 14 amino acids long. Trimming stripped 4 bases from V and 3 bases from J, with 11 bases between. The CDR3 reads CASSKTGNNQPQHF. The DNA for the CDR3 is TGTGCCAGCAGCAAAACAGGGAACAATCAGCCCCAGCATTTT.

The chain carries TRBV28 and TRBJ1-4; D gene ambiguous. V was pared by 5 bases and J by 9 bases, with 7 bases between. This CDR3 has 11 residues. Germline V gene data show CDR1 as MDHEN and CDR2 as SYDVKM. DNA for the CDR3: TGTGCCAGCAGTCTAGGGAAAAAACTGTTTTTT. Its protein is CASSLGKKLFF.

With regard to this clone: The sample has other DNA sequences that encode this CDR3 too. The J gene is TRBJ1-2, the V gene TRBV27; D is unresolved. CDR1 is MNHEY and CDR2 is SMNVEV in the germline V gene (reference sequence). The V and J ends lost 0 bases and 3 bases respectively, with 5 bases between them. The CDR3 runs 13 residues. In nucleotides, the CDR3 is TGTGCCAGCAGTTTATCTCAGTACTATGGCTACACCTTC. Amino acids: CASSLSQYYGYTF.

The chain is built from TRBV6-5 and TRBJ2-1, with TRBD2 as a possible D gene (7 bases). Germline values: CDR1 MNHEY, CDR2 SVGAGI. V lost 5 bases, J lost 5 bases, and 13 bases lay in between. CDR3 length: 14 residues. CDR3 nucleotides: TGTGCCAGCAGTGGGTGGGGGGGCCACAATGAGCAGTTCTTC. This gives the protein CASSGWGGHNEQFF.

This chain links TRBV7-4 with TRBJ1-3; the D is unclear. The germline V and J ends were trimmed by 5 bases and 0 bases, with 14 bases remaining between them. The CDR3 length is 16 residues. Per the germline V gene, CDR1 is SGHVT and CDR2 is SQSDAQ. Here the CDR3 reads CASSPAHRSSGNTIYF. DNA of the CDR3: TGTGCCAGCAGCCCAGCCCATCGGAGCTCTGGAAACACCATATATTTT.

V gene TRBV29-1 combines with J gene TRBJ1-5; TRBD1 is a possible D gene (6 bases). The CDR3 spans 13 residues. With 6 bases removed from V and 2 bases from J, the gap between germline ends came to 11 bases. Germline V gene sequence: CDR1 SQVTM, CDR2 ANQGSEA. CDR3 in amino acids: CSVLSGGNQPQHF. The CDR3, as DNA: TGCAGCGTCCTATCAGGGGGCAATCAGCCCCAGCATTTT.